These T cell receptor beta chains were read from a single sample in a study of identifying expanded T cells in peripheral blood. Repertoires were generated with immunoSEQ multiplex PCR, while TCRdb's copy carries only in-frame clones and drops some. The top ten clones hold over 3% of a sample with around 90,000 clones, 88% of them seen once. Sequencing used blood. These TCRs come from a person aged 18 to 69 in good health. Both conserved end residues are part of each CDR3. A D gene is named only where the DNA matches it firmly. Some rows mark clone size as missing; the rest say once, few, many or name a class of expanded clone.

v_call	d_call	j_call	clone_size	cdr3_nt	cdr3_aa
TRBV6-1	.	TRBJ1-4	.	TGTGCCAGCAGTGAAGGGATCAGAACTAATGAAAAACTGTTTTTT	CASSEGIRTNEKLFF
TRBV7-6	TRBD1	TRBJ2-3	.	TGTGCCAGCAGCGCAGGGCCGGGACAGAACACAGATACGCAGTATTTT	CASSAGPGQNTDTQYF
TRBV27	TRBD2	TRBJ2-3	.	TGTGCCAGCAGACTAAGCTTCGCGGGAGCCCAGTATTTT	CASRLSFAGAQYF
TRBV4-2	TRBD2	TRBJ2-7	.	TGTGCCAGCAGCCACCCCGGGGGGGGAGCGGGGTTCCACGAGCAGTACTTC	CASSHPGGGAGFHEQYF
TRBV7-9	TRBD2	TRBJ2-2	.	TGTGCCAGCAGCCCCAGACTAGCGGGAACCGGGGAGCTGTTTTTT	CASSPRLAGTGELFF
TRBV6-6	.	TRBJ2-2	.	TGTGCCAGCAATTCACGTGGGGAAACCGGGGAGCTGTTTTTT	CASNSRGETGELFF
TRBV6-4	.	TRBJ2-2	.	TGTGCCAGCAGTACACTTCCCAACACCGGGGAGCTGTTTTTT	CASSTLPNTGELFF
TRBV28	TRBD2	TRBJ2-5	.	TGTGCCAGCAGTCCCAGACTAGCGGGGGGGCCCCCAGGGGAGACCCAGTACTTC	CASSPRLAGGPPGETQYF
TRBV7-3	.	TRBJ2-3	.	TGTGCCAGCAGCTTGGACGGGAGACAAGATACGCAGTATTTT	CASSLDGRQDTQYF
TRBV5-5	TRBD1	TRBJ1-6	few	TGTGCCAGCAGCGACAGGGTTTTTTCACCCCTCCACTTT	CASSDRVFSPLHF
TRBV30	.	TRBJ1-1	few	TGTGCCTGGACCAGGGGGAACACTGAAGCTTTCTTT	CAWTRGNTEAFF
TRBV28	TRBD1	TRBJ2-2	.	TGTGCCAGCAGCACAGGGGCCACCGGGGAGCTGTTTTTT	CASSTGATGELFF
TRBV6-5	.	TRBJ1-5	.	TGTGCCAGCAGTCCCTCAGGGTATGGCAATCAGCCCCAGCATTTT	CASSPSGYGNQPQHF
TRBV9	TRBD2	TRBJ2-3	.	TGTGCCAGCAGCGCGGGACTAGCGGCGGGTAGCACAGATACGCAGTATTTT	CASSAGLAAGSTDTQYF
TRBV4-2	.	TRBJ1-2	.	TGTGCCAGCAGCCAAGAAAAAGGCTCCTATGGCTACACCTTC	CASSQEKGSYGYTF
TRBV4-3	TRBD1	TRBJ2-7	.	TGCGCCAGCAGCCAAGGAGGTGACAGGGGGCTTGGCGAGCAGTACTTC	CASSQGGDRGLGEQYF
TRBV7-9	TRBD1	TRBJ1-3	.	TGTGCCAGCAGCCCGCCGGGACAGGGGAACTCTGGAAACACCATATATTTT	CASSPPGQGNSGNTIYF
TRBV10-1	TRBD2	TRBJ2-1	.	TGCGCCAGCAGTGGACTAGCGGGCGGTGAGCAGTTCTTC	CASSGLAGGEQFF
TRBV28	.	TRBJ1-6	.	TGTGCCAGCAGTTTACCCCATCACCCAACTGGGACTGCGCTGAGCTCCTATAATTCACCCCTCCACTTT	CASSLPHHPTGTALSSYNSPLHF
TRBV7-9	.	TRBJ1-4	.	TGTGCCAGCAGTCAATTACTAGGTACCTATGAAAAACTGTTTTTT	CASSQLLGTYEKLFF
TRBV9	TRBD2	TRBJ2-3	.	TGTGCCAGCAGCACCGGACTAGCGGGAACAGATACGCAGTATTTT	CASSTGLAGTDTQYF
TRBV6-5	.	TRBJ1-2	.	TGTGCCAGCAGGCGGGGCTTCCAAAGTGGCTACACCTTC	CASRRGFQSGYTF
TRBV6-4	TRBD1	TRBJ1-5	.	TGTGCCAGCAGTGACCCGACCGGGGACAGGGGGCGTTGGCCCCAGCATTTT	CASSDPTGDRGRWPQHF
TRBV9	.	TRBJ2-1	.	TGTGCCAGCAGCGTAGCGGGAGTCTACAATGAGCAGTTCTTC	CASSVAGVYNEQFF
TRBV2	TRBD1	TRBJ2-5	.	TGTGCCAGCGGCAGGGACAGGGGAGAGGAGACCCAGTACTTC	CASGRDRGEETQYF
TRBV2	.	TRBJ2-7	few	TGTGCCAGCAGTCAGGCCTCAGCCCTCGAGCAGTACTTC	CASSQASALEQYF
TRBV7-9	.	TRBJ1-3	.	TGTGCCAGCAGCCAAGACAGGTCCCGGCCCCCCATATATTTT	CASSQDRSRPPIYF
TRBV15	.	TRBJ2-5	.	TGTGCCACCAGCAGAACACAGTCCAGGGAGACCCAGTACTTC	CATSRTQSRETQYF
TRBV9	.	TRBJ2-2	.	TGTGCCAGCAGCCTTGCAGGGGTCAACACCGGGGAGCTGTTTTTT	CASSLAGVNTGELFF
TRBV27	TRBD2	TRBJ2-2	once	TGTGCCAGCCGGGGGGGATATGAGACACCGAACACCGGGGAGCTGTTTTTT	CASRGGYETPNTGELFF
TRBV9	.	TRBJ2-5	.	TGTGCCAGCAGCGTAGCGTCGTACCAAGAGACCCAGTACTTC	CASSVASYQETQYF
TRBV19	TRBD2	TRBJ2-5	.	TGTGCCAGTAGCTCCGCGAGTAGCGGGAAAGAGACCCAGTACTTC	CASSSASSGKETQYF
TRBV7-8	TRBD2	TRBJ2-7	.	TGTGCCAGCAGCGGAGGACTAGGAAGCTCCTACGAGCAGTACTTC	CASSGGLGSSYEQYF